This T cell receptor beta chain came from a study of early T cells in non-severe SARS-CoV-2 infection. Study background: From unsorted whole blood, bulk RNA was sequenced, and the chains remained unpaired.

Individual cDNA molecules were tagged with unique molecular identifiers. TCRdb re-called the 5' RACE reads through MiXCR, storing one row per CDR3 protein. Among 35,000 or so distinct CDR3 sequences listed, around 5% were seen once. This clonotype was picked up many times. Its target is not known. Broader study findings: Anti-spike CD8 responses were favored by VDJdb matching, which missed private and CD4 specificities.

The CDR3 is made up of 11 amino acids. Germline CDR1 SEHNR, CDR2 FQNEAQ (reference sequence). The origin of this receptor is an adult who was a healthcare worker with PCR-confirmed SARS-CoV-2 infection or an uninfected control (not recorded which). The specimen was whole blood. The chain recombines TRBV7-9 with TRBJ1-1, with no clear D. The CDR3 is CISELNTEAFF. The CDR3 DNA follows: TGTATTAGTGAATTGAACACTGAAGCTTTCTTT.